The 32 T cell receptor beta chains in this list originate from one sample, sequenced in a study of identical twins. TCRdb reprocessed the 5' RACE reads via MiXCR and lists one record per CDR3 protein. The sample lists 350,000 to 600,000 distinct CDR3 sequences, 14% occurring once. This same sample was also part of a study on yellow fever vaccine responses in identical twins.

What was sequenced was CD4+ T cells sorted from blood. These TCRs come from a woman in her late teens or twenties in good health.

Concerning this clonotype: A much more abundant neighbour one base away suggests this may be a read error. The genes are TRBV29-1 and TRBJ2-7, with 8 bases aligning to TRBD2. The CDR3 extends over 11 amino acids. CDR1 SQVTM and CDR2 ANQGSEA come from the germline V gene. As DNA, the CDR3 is TGCAGCGTCTTAACTAGCGGCGAGCTGTACTTC. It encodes CSVLTSGELYF.

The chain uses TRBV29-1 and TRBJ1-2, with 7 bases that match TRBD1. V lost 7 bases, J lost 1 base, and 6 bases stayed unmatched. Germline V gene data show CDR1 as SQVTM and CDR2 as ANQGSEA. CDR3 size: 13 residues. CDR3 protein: CSARTGNNYGYTF. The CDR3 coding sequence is TGCAGCGCCCGGACAGGCAATAACTATGGCTACACCTTC.

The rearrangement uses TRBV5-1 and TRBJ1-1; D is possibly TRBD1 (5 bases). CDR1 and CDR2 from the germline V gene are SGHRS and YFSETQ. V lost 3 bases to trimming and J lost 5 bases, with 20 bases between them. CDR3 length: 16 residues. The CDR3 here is CASSWFRQRDVTEAFF. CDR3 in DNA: TGCGCCAGCAGCTGGTTTAGACAGCGGGATGTGACTGAAGCTTTCTTT.

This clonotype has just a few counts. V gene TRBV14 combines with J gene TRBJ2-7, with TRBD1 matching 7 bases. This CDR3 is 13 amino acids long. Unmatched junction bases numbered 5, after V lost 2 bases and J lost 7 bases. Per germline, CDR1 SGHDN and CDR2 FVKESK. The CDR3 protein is CASSQQGVREQYF. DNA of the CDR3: TGTGCCAGCAGCCAACAGGGGGTTCGGGAGCAGTACTTC.

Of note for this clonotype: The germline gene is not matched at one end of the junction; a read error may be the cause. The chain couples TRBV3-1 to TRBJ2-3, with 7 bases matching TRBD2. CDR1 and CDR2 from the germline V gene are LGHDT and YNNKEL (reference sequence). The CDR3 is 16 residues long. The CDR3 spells CASSQDLQRGTDTQYF. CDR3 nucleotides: TGTGCCAGCAGCCAAGATCTGCAGCGGGGCACTGATACGCAGTATTTT.

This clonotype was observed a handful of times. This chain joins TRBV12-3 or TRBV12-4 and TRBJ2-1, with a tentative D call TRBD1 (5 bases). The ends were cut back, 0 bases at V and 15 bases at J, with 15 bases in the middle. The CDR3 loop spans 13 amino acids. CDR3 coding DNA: TGTGCCAGCAGTTTAGCTTCTCAGGGCATGTGGTTCTTC. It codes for CASSLASQGMWFF.

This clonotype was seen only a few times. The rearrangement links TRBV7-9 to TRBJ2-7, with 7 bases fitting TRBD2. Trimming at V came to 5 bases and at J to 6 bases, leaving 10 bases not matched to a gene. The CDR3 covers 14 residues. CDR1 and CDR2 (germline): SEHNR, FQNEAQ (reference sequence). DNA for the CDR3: TGTGCCAGCAGCAAAGCAGGCGGGAGCGGCGAGCAGTACTTC. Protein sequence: CASSKAGGSGEQYF.

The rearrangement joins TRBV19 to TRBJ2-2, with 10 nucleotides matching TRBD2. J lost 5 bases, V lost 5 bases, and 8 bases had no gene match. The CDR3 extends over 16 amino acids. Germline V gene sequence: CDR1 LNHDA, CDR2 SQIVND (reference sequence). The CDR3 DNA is TGTGCCAGTAGTGCCCCTAGCGGGAGTAATACCGGGGAGCTGTTTTTT. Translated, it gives CASSAPSGSNTGELFF.

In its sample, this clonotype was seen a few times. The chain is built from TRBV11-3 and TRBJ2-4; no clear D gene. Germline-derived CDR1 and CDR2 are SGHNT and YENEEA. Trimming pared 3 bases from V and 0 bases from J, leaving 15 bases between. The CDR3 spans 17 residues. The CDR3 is CASSFARTPPAKNIQYF. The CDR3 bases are TGTGCCAGCAGCTTCGCGCGGACGCCCCCAGCCAAAAACATTCAGTACTTC.

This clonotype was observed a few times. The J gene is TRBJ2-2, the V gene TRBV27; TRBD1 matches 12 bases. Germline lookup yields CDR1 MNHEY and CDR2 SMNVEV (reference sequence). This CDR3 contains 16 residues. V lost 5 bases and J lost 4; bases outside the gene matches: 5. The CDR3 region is CASSGPGQGATGELFF. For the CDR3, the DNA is TGTGCCAGCAGTGGTCCGGGACAGGGGGCCACCGGGGAGCTGTTTTTT.

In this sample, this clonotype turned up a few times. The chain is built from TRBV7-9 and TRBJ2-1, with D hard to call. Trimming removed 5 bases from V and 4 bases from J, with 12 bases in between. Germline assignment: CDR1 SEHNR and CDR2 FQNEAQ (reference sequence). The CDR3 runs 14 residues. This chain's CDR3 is CASSPQQRYNEQFF. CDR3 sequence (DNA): TGTGCCAGCAGCCCCCAGCAGCGATACAATGAGCAGTTCTTC.

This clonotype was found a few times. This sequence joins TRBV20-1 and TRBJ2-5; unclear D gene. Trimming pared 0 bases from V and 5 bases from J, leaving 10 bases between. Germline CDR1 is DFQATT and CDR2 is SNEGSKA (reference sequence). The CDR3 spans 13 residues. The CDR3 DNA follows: TGCAGTGCTAGAGATCGGGCATTTGAGACCCAGTACTTC. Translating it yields CSARDRAFETQYF.

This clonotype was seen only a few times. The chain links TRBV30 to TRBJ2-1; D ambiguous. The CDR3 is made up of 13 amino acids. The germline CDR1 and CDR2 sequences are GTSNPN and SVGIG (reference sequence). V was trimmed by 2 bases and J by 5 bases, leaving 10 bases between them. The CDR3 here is CAWSQLRDNEQFF. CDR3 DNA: TGTGCCTGGAGTCAGCTACGGGACAATGAGCAGTTCTTC. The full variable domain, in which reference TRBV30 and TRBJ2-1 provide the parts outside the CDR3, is SQTIHQWPATLVQPVGSPLSLECTVEGTSNPNLYWYRQAAGRGLQLLFYSVGIGQISSEVPQNLSASRPQDRQFILSSKKLLLSDSGFYLCAWSQLRDNEQFFGPGTRLTVL.

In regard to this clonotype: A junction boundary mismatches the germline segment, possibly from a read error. CDR3: CSTSDTASPAYEQYF. The CDR3 DNA follows: TGTTCCACCAGTGATACCGCCAGCCCGGCCTACGAGCAGTACTTC. V usage is TRBV24-1 and J usage is TRBJ2-7, with D unclear. This CDR3 comprises 15 residues. The V gene's germline CDR1 is KGHDR and CDR2 SFDVKD.

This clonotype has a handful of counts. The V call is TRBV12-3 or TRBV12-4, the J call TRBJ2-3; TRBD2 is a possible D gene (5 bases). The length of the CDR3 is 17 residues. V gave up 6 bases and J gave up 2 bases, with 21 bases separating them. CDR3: CASSQPGEFYNTDTQYF. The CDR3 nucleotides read TGTGCCAGCAGCCAACCCGGGGAGTTCTATAACACAGATACGCAGTATTTT.

Here the CDR3 DNA reads TGTGCCATCAGTGAGTCGACGGACAGGGCTTTGGACGGGGAGCTGTTTTTT. Protein sequence: CAISESTDRALDGELFF. This chain joins TRBV10-3 and TRBJ2-2; TRBD1 matches 8 bases. Trimming took 0 bases from V and 7 from J; bases not matched to a gene: 10. Germline CDR1 is ENHRY and CDR2 is SYGVKD. This CDR3 comprises 17 residues.

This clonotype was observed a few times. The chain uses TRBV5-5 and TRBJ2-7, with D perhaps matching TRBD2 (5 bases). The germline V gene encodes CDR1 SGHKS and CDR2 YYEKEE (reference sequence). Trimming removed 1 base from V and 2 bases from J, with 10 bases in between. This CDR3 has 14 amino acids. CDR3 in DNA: TGTGCCAGCAGCTTGTCTAGCCGTCCCTACGAGCAGTACTTC. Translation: CASSLSSRPYEQYF.

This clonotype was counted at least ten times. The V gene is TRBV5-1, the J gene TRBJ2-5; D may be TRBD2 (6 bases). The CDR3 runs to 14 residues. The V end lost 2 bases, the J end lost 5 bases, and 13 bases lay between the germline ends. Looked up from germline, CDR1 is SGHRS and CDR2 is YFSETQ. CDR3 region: CASSFSGAGETQYF. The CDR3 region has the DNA TGCGCCAGCAGCTTTAGTGGAGCGGGCGAGACCCAGTACTTC. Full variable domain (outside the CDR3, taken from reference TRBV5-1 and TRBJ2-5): KAGVTQTPRYLIKTRGQQVTLSCSPISGHRSVSWYQQTPGQGLQFLFEYFSETQRNKGNFPGRFSGRQFSNSRSEMNVSTLELGDSALYLCASSFSGAGETQYFGPGTRLLVL.

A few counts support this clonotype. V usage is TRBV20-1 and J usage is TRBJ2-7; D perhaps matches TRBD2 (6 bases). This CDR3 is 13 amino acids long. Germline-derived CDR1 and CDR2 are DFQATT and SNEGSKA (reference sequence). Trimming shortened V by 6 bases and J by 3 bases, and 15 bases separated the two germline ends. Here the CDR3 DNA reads TGCAGTGCCGAAACGGGGGTGGGCTACGAGCAGTACTTC. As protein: CSAETGVGYEQYF.

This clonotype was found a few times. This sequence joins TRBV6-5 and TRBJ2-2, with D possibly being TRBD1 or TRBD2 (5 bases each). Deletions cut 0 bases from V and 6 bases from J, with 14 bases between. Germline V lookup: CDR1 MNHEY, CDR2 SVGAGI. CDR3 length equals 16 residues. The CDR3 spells CASSYSHRRNAGELFF. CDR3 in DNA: TGTGCCAGCAGTTACTCCCACAGGAGGAATGCCGGGGAGCTGTTTTTT.

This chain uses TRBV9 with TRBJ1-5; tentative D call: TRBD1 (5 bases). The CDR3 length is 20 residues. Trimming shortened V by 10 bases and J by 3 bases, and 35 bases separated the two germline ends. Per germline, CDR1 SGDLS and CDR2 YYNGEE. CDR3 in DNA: TGTGCCCCCTTAATGTCTGGGGACCTAAATATCACGGGTCCCAATCAGCCCCAGCATTTT. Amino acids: CAPLMSGDLNITGPNQPQHF.

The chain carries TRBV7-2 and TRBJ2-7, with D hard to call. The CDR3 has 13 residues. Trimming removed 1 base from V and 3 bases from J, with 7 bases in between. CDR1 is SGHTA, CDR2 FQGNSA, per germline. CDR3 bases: TGTGCCAGCAGCTTAGGACCGGACTACGAGCAGTACTTC. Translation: CASSLGPDYEQYF.

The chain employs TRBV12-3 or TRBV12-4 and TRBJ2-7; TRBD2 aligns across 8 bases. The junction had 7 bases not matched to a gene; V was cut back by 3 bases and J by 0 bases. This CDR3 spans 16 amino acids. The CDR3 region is CASSFAGLVSSYEQYF. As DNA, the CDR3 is TGTGCCAGCAGTTTCGCGGGACTAGTGAGCTCCTACGAGCAGTACTTC.

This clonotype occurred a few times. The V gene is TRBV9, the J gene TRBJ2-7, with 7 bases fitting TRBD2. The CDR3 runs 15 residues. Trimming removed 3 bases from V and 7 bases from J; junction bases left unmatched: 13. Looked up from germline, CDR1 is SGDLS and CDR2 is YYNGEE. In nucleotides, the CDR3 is TGTGCCAGCAGCGGAGAAGCGGGGTCTTCGGGGGAGCAGTACTTC. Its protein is CASSGEAGSSGEQYF. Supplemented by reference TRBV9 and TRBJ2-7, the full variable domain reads DSGVTQTPKHLITATGQRVTLRCSPRSGDLSVYWYQQSLDQGLQFLIQYYNGEERAKGNILERFSAQQFPDLHSELNLSSLELGDSALYFCASSGEAGSSGEQYFGPGTRLTVT.

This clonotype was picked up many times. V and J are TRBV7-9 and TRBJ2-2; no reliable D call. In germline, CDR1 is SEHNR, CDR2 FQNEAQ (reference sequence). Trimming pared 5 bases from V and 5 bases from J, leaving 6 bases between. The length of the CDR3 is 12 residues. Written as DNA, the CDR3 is TGTGCCAGCAGCACCTATACCGGGGAGCTGTTTTTT. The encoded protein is CASSTYTGELFF.

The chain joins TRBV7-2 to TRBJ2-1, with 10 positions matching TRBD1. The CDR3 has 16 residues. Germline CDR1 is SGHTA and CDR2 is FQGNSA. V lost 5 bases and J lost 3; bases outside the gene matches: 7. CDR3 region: CASSPTGGLIYNEQFF. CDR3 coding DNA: TGTGCCAGCAGCCCGACAGGGGGCCTTATCTACAATGAGCAGTTCTTC.

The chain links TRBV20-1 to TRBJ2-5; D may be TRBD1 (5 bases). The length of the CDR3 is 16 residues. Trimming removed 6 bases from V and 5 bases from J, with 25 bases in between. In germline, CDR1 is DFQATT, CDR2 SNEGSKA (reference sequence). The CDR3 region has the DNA TGCAGTGCAAGACCTCCTTCGGGCAGGGTAGAGGAGACCCAGTACTTC. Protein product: CSARPPSGRVEETQYF.

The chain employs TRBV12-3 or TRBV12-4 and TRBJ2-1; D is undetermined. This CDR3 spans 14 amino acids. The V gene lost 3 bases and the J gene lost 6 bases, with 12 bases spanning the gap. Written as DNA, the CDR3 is TGTGCCAGCAGTTTCTTGCTAGTAGGCAATGAGCAGTTCTTC. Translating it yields CASSFLLVGNEQFF.

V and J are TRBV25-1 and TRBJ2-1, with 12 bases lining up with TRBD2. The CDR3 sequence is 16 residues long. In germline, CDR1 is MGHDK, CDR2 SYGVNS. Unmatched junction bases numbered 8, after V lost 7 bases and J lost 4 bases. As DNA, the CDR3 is TGTGCCAGCAAGAAGAAGACTAGCGGGGGTTACAATGAGCAGTTCTTC. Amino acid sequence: CASKKKTSGGYNEQFF. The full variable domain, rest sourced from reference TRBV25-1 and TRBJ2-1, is EADIYQTPRYLVIGTGKKITLECSQTMGHDKMYWYQQDPGMELHLIHYSYGVNSTEKGDLSSESTVSRIRTEHFPLTLESARPSHTSQYLCASKKKTSGGYNEQFFGPGTRLTVL.

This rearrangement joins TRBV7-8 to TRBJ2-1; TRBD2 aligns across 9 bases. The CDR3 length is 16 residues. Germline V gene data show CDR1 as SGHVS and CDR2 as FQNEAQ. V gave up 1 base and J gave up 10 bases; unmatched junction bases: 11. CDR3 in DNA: TGTGCCAGCAGCTTAGTTAGCTTCGGTCTAGCGGGAGAGCAGTTCTTC. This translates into CASSLVSFGLAGEQFF.

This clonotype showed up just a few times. This chain's CDR3 is CASSEGTRQRETQYF. For the CDR3, the DNA is TGTGCCAGCAGCGAAGGGACTAGACAACGAGAGACCCAGTACTTC. The V and J genes are TRBV3-1 and TRBJ2-5, with 8 bases fitting TRBD2. The CDR3 consists of 15 residues. The germline gives CDR1 LGHDT, CDR2 YNNKEL (reference sequence). V lost 5 bases and J lost 4; bases outside the gene matches: 9.

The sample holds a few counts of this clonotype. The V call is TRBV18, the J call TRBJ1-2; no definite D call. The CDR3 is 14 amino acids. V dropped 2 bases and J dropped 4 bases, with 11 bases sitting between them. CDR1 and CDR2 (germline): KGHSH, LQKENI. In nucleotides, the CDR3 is TGTGCCAGCTCACCATCCCGAGGCGGCTATGGCTACACCTTC. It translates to CASSPSRGGYGYTF.